The T cell receptor beta chain described here comes from a study of response to subunit inactivated influenza vaccine. Findings and limits, study-wide: T cells newly recruited by each seasonal influenza vaccination are few, the authors suggested.

Each CDR3 protein gets one entry after TCRdb re-called the RT-PCR reads with MiXCR. The table has hundreds of thousands of distinct CDR3 sequences, around 25% seen once. Concerning this clonotype: Its antigen is currently unknown.

V lost 5 bases and J 5 bases, leaving 19 bases between the germline ends. CDR3 length: 15 residues. Germline assignment: CDR1 SGHTA and CDR2 FQGNSA. This specimen consisted of CD4+ T cells sorted from PBMCs, obtained around 5 days after vaccination. The chain links TRBV7-2 to TRBJ2-7; D ambiguous. This clonotype was obtained from a man aged 45-60 years who received an inactivated influenza vaccine. CDR3: CASSPDHSPYNEQYF. DNA of the CDR3: TGTGCCAGCAGCCCTGACCATTCCCCTTACAACGAGCAGTACTTC.